This note documents a single T cell receptor beta chain sequence. The antigen it binds to is not known. Base quality data are lacking; no much larger clone is found one base away. TCRbeta CDR3 regions were amplified from genomic DNA using the immunoSEQ Assay, a bias-controlled multiplex PCR. The authors' pipeline ran thus. Within the assay, amplification of reference gene primers was used to estimate how many nucleated cells each sample contained. To quantify the absolute abundance of each unique TCRbeta CDR3 rearrangement, sequence reads were collapsed and filtered. For each sample, productive Simpson clonality was calculated as the square root of Simpson's diversity index over productive rearrangements. In TCRdb, the immuneACCESS table is reduced to in-frame sequences with V and J assigned. These tables do not hold every clone; where another copy was compared, an unresolved V gene accounts for under half, and the others remain unexplained. V and J calls plus clone size are reproduced from that table; the DNA served to infer D and trimming. For this sample the table gives more than 45,000 clones, of which 75% to 90% were detected only once. More than 1.2% of the sample is held by the ten biggest clonotypes.

Each collaborating institution followed its own protocols to collect whole blood in K2EDTA tubes. For TCRbeta analysis, collaborators shipped samples in one of three forms: frozen whole blood, isolated PBMCs, or DNA extracted from either of those sample types. This entry is derived from a study of blood T cell repertoires in COVID-19 (dated by TCRdb to 2019 to 2021). About the full investigation: Samples from collaborators originated in the United States, Italy and Spain and spanned both the acute and convalescent phases of COVID-19. A freely available public database, intended as a resource for researchers studying the immune response to SARS-CoV-2, is where the repertoires were released. The dataset comprised deeply sampled blood TCRbeta repertoires from subjects exposed to, actively infected with, or recovered from COVID-19. A de-identified subject ID, COVID-19 status, age in years and sex were almost always included in the sample metadata. The prospective study material was composed of cDNA or gDNA derived from T cells, B-cell-depleted T cells, or PBMCs. Where HLA class I and class II types were available, the types were taken from metadata supplied by the sample provider, not from assay-based typing. The samples were drawn from the first 160 participants of the ongoing ImmuneRACE study and from under 1,500 subjects provided by 6 global collaborators. The study at large found these results: The amount of clinical and demographic metadata varied by source and participant and was provided uncurated.

Looking up the germline V gene yields CDR1 SGHVS and CDR2 FNYEAQ. The V end gives up 1 base and the J end 8 bases, leaving 4 bases in the junction not matched to a gene. The CDR3 holds 13 amino acids from the cysteine to the phenylalanine. Only the CDR3 part of the read is kept: 39 bases, read in frame from the first base. The chain is encoded by TRBV7-6 joined to TRBJ1-2; TRBD1 agrees with 7 junctional bases. The receptor was derived from a man aged 60 to 69 with acute or convalescent COVID-19. Sequenced sample: peripheral blood. The DNA reads as follows: TGTGCCAGCAGCTTAGAAAACAGGGGAGGCTACACCTTC. Translated, this is CASSLENRGGYTF.